The entry below describes one T cell receptor beta chain. The data stem from a study of T cells after posttransplantation cyclophosphamide. CDR1 and CDR2 from the germline V gene are KGHSH and LQKENI. The V gene end was trimmed by 6 bases and the J gene end by 2 bases; junction bases not matched to a gene: 7. CDR3 length: 15 amino acids. Produced via immunoSEQ multiplex PCR; TCRdb's table is partial and in-frame only. The sample has about 16,000 clones; around 94% are singletons. Cells defined as naive were viable CD3+CD4+ or CD3+CD8+ and CCR7+CD45RA+CD45RO-CD95-CD27+CD28+. Material: naive CD4+ T cells sorted from blood. This receptor was taken from a woman between 45 and 65 years old in good health and a related stem cell transplant donor. The genes are TRBV18 and TRBJ2-1; TRBD2 aligns across 7 bases. CDR3 DNA: TGTGCCAGCTCGTGGGGGACTACTCCCTACAATGAGCAGTTCTTC. It yields the protein CASSWGTTPYNEQFF.